The 2 T cell receptor beta chains given below trace back to one sample, sequenced in a study of T cells in Graves' hyperthyroidism and ophthalmopathy. TCR beta CDR3 regions were amplified from RNA transcripts. In the first-round RT-PCR of the TCR CDR3, the HTBI primer set was used. TCRdb itself ran the multiplex PCR reads through MiXCR, one entry per CDR3 protein. The sample holds 600,000 to 700,000 distinct CDR3 sequences, about 45% seen once. Material: peripheral blood or thyroid tissue (not recorded which). These receptor sequences come from an adult man with Graves' disease, either hyperthyroidism or ophthalmopathy (not recorded which).

This chain links TRBV6-1 with TRBJ1-4, with TRBD1 identical over 7 bases. This CDR3 spans 17 amino acids. CDR1 and CDR2 (germline): MNHNS, SASEGT. Trimming removed 3 bases from V and 9 bases from J; junction bases left unmatched: 16. The CDR3 region has the DNA TGTGCCAGCAGTGAGGCGCCCAGGGGGGGCCATCTGAAAAAACTGTTTTTT. Translating it yields CASSEAPRGGHLKKLFF.

V usage is TRBV19 and J usage is TRBJ1-6, with TRBD1 matching 10 bases. Germline V gene lookup returns CDR1 LNHDA and CDR2 SQIVND (reference sequence). The J segment lost 8 bases and the V segment lost 5 bases, leaving 15 bases of the junction unmatched. The CDR3 is 18 residues long. The CDR3 here is CASSPRQGAEDTYSPLHF. Here the CDR3 DNA reads TGTGCCAGTAGTCCTCGACAGGGGGCCGAGGACACCTATTCACCCCTCCACTTT. The whole variable domain, remainder taken from reference TRBV19 and TRBJ1-6, is DGGITQSPKYLFRKEGQNVTLSCEQNLNHDAMYWYRQDPGQGLRLIYYSQIVNDFQKGDIAEGYSVSREKKESFPLTVTSAQKNPTAFYLCASSPRQGAEDTYSPLHFGNGTRLTVT.